The present T cell receptor beta chain was sequenced within a study of CD8 T cells in Susac syndrome. Study background: Patients with Susac syndrome, at blood draw, were therapy-naive, on corticosteroids, or on intravenous immunoglobulin alone.

With random hexamers, reverse transcription was performed on about 0.45 to 1 ug of RNA. Amplification of TCR beta CDR3 across 54 Vbeta and 13 Jbeta was performed with immunoSEQ multiplex PCR. TCRdb re-called the immunoSEQ multiplex PCR reads with MiXCR, one entry per CDR3 protein. The sample carries over 130,000 distinct CDR3 sequences, 95% recorded once. There are 14 residues in the CDR3. Germline CDR1 reads LGHDT; CDR2 reads YNNKEL (reference sequence). V gave up 2 bases and J gave up 8 bases, with 15 bases separating them. Sequencing of TCR beta covered CD8+ and CD4+ T cells obtained from blood. The sequenced sample was CD4+ T cells from PBMCs. J is TRBJ1-1 and V is TRBV3-1, with D tentatively TRBD1 (6 bases). The receptor comes from a human donor with Susac syndrome. CDR3 DNA: TGTGCCAGCAGCCAAACAGGACAGCGGCGAGAAGCTTTCTTT. Translated: CASSQTGQRREAFF.